This T cell receptor beta chain was identified in a study of multiple sclerosis patients with progressive multifocal leukoencephalopathy. The time point is: time of PML onset. Between roughly 16 and 60 months of natalizumab therapy passed before PML developed in these natalizumab-treated patients. Germline V lookup: CDR1 MNHEY, CDR2 SVGAGI. Trimming removed 5 bases from V and 2 bases from J, with 13 bases in between. CDR3 length equals 15 residues. About this clone itself: Its matching antigen is unknown.

The study's findings and limits: At PML onset, no shared TRBV or TRBJ gene usage was seen. Less diverse TRB repertoires were suggested in most PML patients.

The protocol was immunoSEQ multiplex PCR, while the TCRdb copy is restricted to in-frame clones and leaves out a portion. Of 25,000 to 35,000 clones in the sample, approximately 85% are singletons; the top ten hold roughly 12%. The TCR comes from a woman in her 30s with progressive multifocal leukoencephalopathy. The rearrangement uses TRBV6-5 and TRBJ2-1; D is uncertain. The sample was PBMCs, taken from a patient treated with natalizumab. The CDR3 protein is CASSPPRTTYNEQFF. CDR3 bases: TGTGCCAGCAGTCCTCCCCGTACTACCTACAATGAGCAGTTCTTC.